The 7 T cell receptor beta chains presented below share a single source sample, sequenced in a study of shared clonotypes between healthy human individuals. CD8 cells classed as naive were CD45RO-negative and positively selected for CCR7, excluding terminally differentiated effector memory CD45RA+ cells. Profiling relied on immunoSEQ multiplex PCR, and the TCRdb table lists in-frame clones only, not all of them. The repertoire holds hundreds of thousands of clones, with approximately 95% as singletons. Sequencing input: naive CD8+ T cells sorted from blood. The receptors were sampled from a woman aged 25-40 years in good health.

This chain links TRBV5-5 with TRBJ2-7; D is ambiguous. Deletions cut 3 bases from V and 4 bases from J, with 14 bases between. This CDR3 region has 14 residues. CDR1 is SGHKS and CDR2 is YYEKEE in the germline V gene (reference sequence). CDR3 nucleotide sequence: TGTGCCAGCAGCTCGTGGCAGGCCGCATACGAGCAGTACTTC. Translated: CASSSWQAAYEQYF. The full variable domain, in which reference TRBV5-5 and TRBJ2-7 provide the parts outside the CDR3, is DAGVTQSPTHLIKTRGQQVTLRCSPISGHKSVSWYQQVLGQGPQFIFQYYEKEERGRGNFPDRFSARQFPNYSSELNVNALLLGDSALYLCASSSWQAAYEQYFGPGTRLTVT.

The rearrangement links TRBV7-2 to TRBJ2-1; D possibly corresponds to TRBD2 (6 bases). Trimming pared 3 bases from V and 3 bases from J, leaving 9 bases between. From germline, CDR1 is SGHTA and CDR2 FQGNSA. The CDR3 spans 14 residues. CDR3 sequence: CASSFLGSYNEQFF. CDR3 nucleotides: TGTGCCAGCAGCTTCCTCGGGAGCTACAATGAGCAGTTCTTC.

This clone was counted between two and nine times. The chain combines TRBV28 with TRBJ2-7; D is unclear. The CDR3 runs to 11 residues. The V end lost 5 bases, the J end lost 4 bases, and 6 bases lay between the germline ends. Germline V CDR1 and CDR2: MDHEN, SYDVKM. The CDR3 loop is CASSPQYEQYF. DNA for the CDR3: TGTGCCAGCAGTCCACAATACGAGCAGTACTTC.

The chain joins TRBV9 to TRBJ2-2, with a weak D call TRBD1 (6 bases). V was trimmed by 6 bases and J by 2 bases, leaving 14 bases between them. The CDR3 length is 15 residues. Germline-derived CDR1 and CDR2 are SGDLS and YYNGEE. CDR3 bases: TGTGCCAGCACCTCCGGGACAACTAACACCGGGGAGCTGTTTTTT. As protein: CASTSGTTNTGELFF.

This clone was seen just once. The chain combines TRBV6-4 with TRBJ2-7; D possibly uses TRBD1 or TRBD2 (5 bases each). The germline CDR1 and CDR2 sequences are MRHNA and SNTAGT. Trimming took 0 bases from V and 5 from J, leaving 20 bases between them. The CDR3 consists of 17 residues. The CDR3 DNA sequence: TGTGCCAGCAGTGACTCGAAAGGGACCCCTCGCGCCGACGAGCAGTACTTC. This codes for CASSDSKGTPRADEQYF.

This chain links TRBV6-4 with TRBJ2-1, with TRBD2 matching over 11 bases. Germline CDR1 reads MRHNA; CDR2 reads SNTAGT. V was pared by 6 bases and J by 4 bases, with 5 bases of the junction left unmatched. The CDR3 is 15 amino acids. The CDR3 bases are TGTGCCAGCAGGAGAACTAGCGGGAGTTACAATGAGCAGTTCTTC. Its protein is CASRRTSGSYNEQFF.

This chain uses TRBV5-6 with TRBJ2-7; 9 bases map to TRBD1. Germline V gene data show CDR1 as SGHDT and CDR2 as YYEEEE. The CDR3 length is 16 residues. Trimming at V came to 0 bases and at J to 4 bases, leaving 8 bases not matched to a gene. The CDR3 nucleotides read TGTGCCAGCAGCTTGGCTGGTTGGGACAGGGATTACGAGCAGTACTTC. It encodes CASSLAGWDRDYEQYF.